This T cell receptor beta chain was captured in a study of T cell responses to AZD1222 COVID-19 vaccine. Study observations and caveats: Most donors were white British, females outnumbered males, and clonal diversity was possibly underestimated. Unmutated variant regions are reportedly targeted by nearly half of spike-specific TCRs. Only a handful of AZD1222 recipients, more than five in all, had baseline seropositivity. Spike-specific TCR repertoires showed rising breadth and depth after two AZD1222 doses.

TCRdb keeps only in-frame clones here, not all; method: immunoSEQ multiplex PCR. This sample carries tens of thousands of clones, roughly 91% of them seen once, and the ten largest clones take around 24%. A word on this clone: Its specificity is not known.

This CDR3 comprises 15 residues. The V end lost 4 bases, the J end lost 11 bases, and 18 bases lay between the germline ends. Germline V gives CDR1 LGHDT, CDR2 YNNKEL (reference sequence). This sample comprised peripheral blood, obtained on day 0 of AZD1222 vaccination. The chain combines TRBV3-1 (or the pseudogene TRBV3-2) with TRBJ1-6; a weak D match, TRBD1 (5 bases). This receptor was identified in an adult in good health. CDR3 residues: CASSPVGTRYTPLHF. The CDR3 DNA follows: TGTGCCAGCAGCCCCGTCGGGACCCGATATACACCCCTCCACTTT.